This T cell receptor (beta chain) was identified in a study of PD-1 blockade in classical Hodgkin lymphoma. The study, taken as a whole, reports: Nothing has yet pinned down what causes the repertoire differences, possibly disease activity or prior therapy.

Using immunoSEQ multiplex PCR, the repertoire was profiled, and TCRdb retains in-frame clones only, with some absent. The sample carries more than 20,000 clones, 88% recorded once. This clone was observed a single time. Antigen: not known. CDR1 is SGHVS and CDR2 is FQNEAQ in the germline V gene. The trim removed 2 bases at V and 7 bases at J, leaving 4 bases unmatched. The CDR3 consists of 13 residues. Sample time point: cycle 4 day 1 (C4D1), after more than five weeks of nivolumab. All trial patients relapsed after autologous stem cell transplantation. This clonotype originated in a human donor with classical Hodgkin lymphoma. The sequences come from peripheral blood mononuclear cells (PBMCs), collected before the fourth cycle of nivolumab. The chain has TRBV7-8 and TRBJ1-2, with 7 nucleotides matching TRBD1. CDR3 bases: TGTGCCAGCAGCTTAACGGCAGGGGGTGGCTACACCTTC. This gives the protein CASSLTAGGGYTF.